This TCR beta chain emerged from a study of blood T cell repertoires in COVID-19. On the study more broadly: The samples span acute and convalescent COVID-19 from the United States, Italy and Spain. T cells, B-cell-depleted T cells, or PBMCs supplied cDNA or gDNA.

In the authors' workflow: For nucleated cells, counts were estimated from reference gene primer amplification. The protocol was immunoSEQ multiplex PCR, while the TCRdb copy is restricted to in-frame clones and leaves out a portion. V and J calls and clone size are as listed in that table; D and trimming were resolved from the DNA. The repertoire has approximately 200,000 clones, 80% to 90% of them found once; the top ten carry about 3.5%. Allocation to cohorts depended on clinical history reported by the participants. V was pared by 7 bases and J by 1 base, with 20 bases between. Germline CDR1 is LNHDA and CDR2 is SQIVND (reference sequence). The CDR3 runs to 17 residues.

The chain combines TRBV19 with TRBJ1-5; D possibly corresponds to TRBD1 (6 bases). The sequence was collected from a woman aged 18-29 years in a cohort exposed to, infected with or recovered from COVID-19 (not recorded which). Sequencing input: PBMCs or T cells enriched from blood (not recorded which). The CDR3 bases are TGTGCCAGTACCCGAAGGGAGGGGGGAAGGAGCAATCAGCCCCAGCATTTT. Its protein is CASTRREGGRSNQPQHF.